This TCR beta chain was sequenced for a study of blood T cell repertoires in COVID-19. Study context: The study drew acute and convalescent COVID-19 samples from the United States, Italy and Spain. T cells, B-cell-depleted T cells, or PBMCs provided the cDNA or gDNA that served as material.

Authors' processing steps: Estimation of nucleated cell counts was performed using reference gene primer amplification. Repertoires were generated with immunoSEQ multiplex PCR, while TCRdb's copy carries only in-frame clones and drops some. For V, J and clone size, that table is used; D and trimming come from the DNA. The sample consists of 250,000 to 300,000 clones, approximately 90% of them appearing once. The germline gives CDR1 LGHNA, CDR2 YSLEER. The CDR3 sequence is 15 residues long. The V end was cut by 4 bases, the J end by 3 bases, with 13 bases between. The source material was peripheral blood. This chain uses TRBV4-3 with TRBJ1-5; possible D gene TRBD1, 5 bases. This sequence originates from a woman aged 40 to 49 who had recovered from COVID-19. The CDR3 here is CASSPSLGLNQPQHF. The CDR3 nucleotides are TGCGCCAGCAGCCCAAGTCTGGGACTCAATCAGCCCCAGCATTTT.